A selection of T cell receptor beta chains follows, all from one sample in a study of cytomegalovirus exposure and HLA in healthy donors. Data came from immunoSEQ multiplex PCR; TCRdb stores just in-frame clones and leaves some out. This table has some 100,000 clones, 75% to 90% appearing once. The sequenced material came from PBMCs. Source of these receptors: a man aged 30 to 39 in good health and CMV-seronegative. Each CDR3 is given with its conserved first and last residue. A D gene is named only where the DNA matches it firmly. Only part of the rows carry a size: once, few, many, or a class if the clone is expanded.

TGCAGCGTTGATTCGGGGACAGACCAAGAGACCCAGTACTTC,CSVDSGTDQETQYF,once,TRBV29-1,TRBD1,TRBJ2-5
TGTGCCAGCAGTCGGCGGGGGGGACAGCTAACTGCGAACTTC,CASSRRGGQLTANF,-,TRBV6-5,TRBD2,TRBJ2-7
TGTGCCAGCTCACCGCAGGGAAGTGAGCAGTTCTTC,CASSPQGSEQFF,-,TRBV18,-,TRBJ2-1
TGTGCCAGCAGTGATCGTTCACCCCTCCACTTT,CASSDRSPLHF,-,TRBV2,-,TRBJ1-6
TGTGCCAGTAGTATAGAGGGCAGGGCCATCGACGAGCAGTACTTC,CASSIEGRAIDEQYF,-,TRBV19,-,TRBJ2-7
TGTGCCAGCAGCGCGGCGGACAGCTATAATGAAAAACTGTTTTTT,CASSAADSYNEKLFF,-,TRBV21-1,-,TRBJ1-4
TGTGCCAGCAGTGAACGGGCAGGGGTTGATGGCTACACCTTC,CASSERAGVDGYTF,-,TRBV6-1,-,TRBJ1-2
TGTGCCAGCAGTCCCGGACAGGGGCCCTACGAGCAGTACTTC,CASSPGQGPYEQYF,-,TRBV2,TRBD1,TRBJ2-7
TGTGCCAGCAGTGATGTAAGGGGGCGCAATGAGCAGTTCTTC,CASSDVRGRNEQFF,-,TRBV2,TRBD1,TRBJ2-1
TGTGCCAGCTCACCAGAGGGCTCCTATAATTCACCCCTCCACTTT,CASSPEGSYNSPLHF,-,TRBV18,-,TRBJ1-6
TGCGCCAGCAGCCCTAGCGGGAGTTACTTAGGGACAGATACGCAGTATTTT,CASSPSGSYLGTDTQYF,once,TRBV4-1,TRBD2,TRBJ2-3
TGTGCCAGCAGCTTAGCAGCCGGGTTCTACGGAAACACCATATATTTT,CASSLAAGFYGNTIYF,-,TRBV7-2,-,TRBJ1-3
TGCGCCAGCAGCCAAGAGGGGAGTAGCGGGGGTAGCAATGAGCAGTTCTTC,CASSQEGSSGGSNEQFF,-,TRBV4-1,TRBD2,TRBJ2-1
TGTGCCAGCAGCCGCGACGCCACCTCCGCGGAACTGTTTTTT,CASSRDATSAELFF,-,TRBV9,-,TRBJ1-4
TGTGCCAGCAGCTTAACCGGGAGAGGGTACAATGAGCAGTTCTTC,CASSLTGRGYNEQFF,-,TRBV7-2,-,TRBJ2-1
TGCGCCAGCAGCTTGGGGGACAGGGCTGATAGTGAAAAACTGTTTTTT,CASSLGDRADSEKLFF,-,TRBV5-1,TRBD1,TRBJ1-4
TGTGCCTGGAGCGCCAAACGGAGCTCCTATAATTCACCCCTCCACTTT,CAWSAKRSSYNSPLHF,once,TRBV30,-,TRBJ1-6
TGTGCCAGCAGTCTACGGACAGGCGGGGAAGGCTACACCTTC,CASSLRTGGEGYTF,once,TRBV28,TRBD1,TRBJ1-2
TGCGCCAGCAGCTTCGAAAGAGGACTAGGAAGTCGCCCCTCCTACGAGCAGTACTTC,CASSFERGLGSRPSYEQYF,-,TRBV4-1,TRBD2,TRBJ2-7
TGTGCCAGCAGTTACAAGTTAGCGCAGTATTTT,CASSYKLAQYF,-,TRBV6-6,-,TRBJ2-3
TGTGCCTGGACGGAGGGGTACGAGCAGTACTTC,CAWTEGYEQYF,-,TRBV30,-,TRBJ2-7
TGTGCCAGCAGTGAGTATCCCGCGGATACGCAGTATTTT,CASSEYPADTQYF,-,TRBV6-4,-,TRBJ2-3
TGTGCCAGTAGTGACAGACCCTACTATGGCTACACCTTC,CASSDRPYYGYTF,-,TRBV19,-,TRBJ1-2
TGTGCCACCAGCAGGACGCCGCTAGAGACAACTAATGAAAAACTGTTTTTT,CATSRTPLETTNEKLFF,-,TRBV15,-,TRBJ1-4
TGCGCCAGCAGCTATAGCGGGGGGCTATCCTACGAGCAGTACTTC,CASSYSGGLSYEQYF,-,TRBV5-1,TRBD2,TRBJ2-7
TGTGCCACCGAGGGGGCAGGGCAGCCCCAGCATTTT,CATEGAGQPQHF,-,TRBV28,TRBD1,TRBJ1-5
TGCGCCAGCAGCGAGGAACGGAGACAGGGACCCTTCTACGAGCAGTACTTC,CASSEERRQGPFYEQYF,-,TRBV5-1,TRBD1,TRBJ2-7
TGTGCCAGCACCGACAGACTAGCGGGAGGGGGTGAGCAGTACTTC,CASTDRLAGGGEQYF,-,TRBV28,TRBD2,TRBJ2-7
TGTGCCAGTAGTAATTACAGGGGCTACGAGCAGTACTTC,CASSNYRGYEQYF,-,TRBV19,TRBD1,TRBJ2-7
TGTGCCAGCAGCGCAAGAGGACACCCCCGAACCTACGAGCAGTACTTC,CASSARGHPRTYEQYF,-,TRBV21-1,-,TRBJ2-7
TGTGCCAGCACCTCTGGAAGGGGCAAGTCTGGAAACACCATATATTTT,CASTSGRGKSGNTIYF,-,TRBV28,-,TRBJ1-3
TGTGCCACCGGTAGTGATGAGCAGTTCTTC,CATGSDEQFF,-,TRBV2,-,TRBJ2-1
TGTGCCAGCAGCCAACGACAGATCTCCTACGAGCAGTACTTC,CASSQRQISYEQYF,-,TRBV13,-,TRBJ2-7
TGTGCCAGCACCCCGGGACTAGCGGGAGCGGGTGAGACCCAGTACTTC,CASTPGLAGAGETQYF,-,TRBV7-2,TRBD2,TRBJ2-5
TGTGCCTCGTTGGGGTGGACATCGGATCAGCCCCAGCATTTT,CASLGWTSDQPQHF,-,TRBV19,-,TRBJ1-5
TGTGCCAGCAGTTCAGGCAGCCAAGGCGCAGATACGCAGTATTTT,CASSSGSQGADTQYF,-,TRBV28,-,TRBJ2-3
TGTGCCAGCACGGAGGGTATGAGTACGTACGAGCAGTACTTC,CASTEGMSTYEQYF,-,TRBV28,-,TRBJ2-7
TGCGCCAGCAGCCAAGAATTGACAGCAAATAGCAATCAGCCCCAGCATTTT,CASSQELTANSNQPQHF,few,TRBV4-3,-,TRBJ1-5
TGTGCCAGCAGCGTAGAAGGGCGGGGGGGGTACAATGAGCAGTTCTTC,CASSVEGRGGYNEQFF,-,TRBV9,TRBD2,TRBJ2-1
TGTGCCAGCAGTGTGGGACAGGGATATTACGATACGCAGTATTTT,CASSVGQGYYDTQYF,-,TRBV2,TRBD1,TRBJ2-3
TGTGCCAGCAGCTTAGCAGCTCTGGTAGAGGAGCAGTTCTTC,CASSLAALVEEQFF,-,TRBV7-2,-,TRBJ2-1
TGTGCCAGCAGCTTACCGACTAGCGGGAGGGACGAGCAGTACTTC,CASSLPTSGRDEQYF,-,TRBV7-2,TRBD2,TRBJ2-7
TGTGCCACCAGCAGAGAAAGTGCAGGGGGGAATTCACCCCTCCACTTT,CATSRESAGGNSPLHF,-,TRBV15,TRBD1,TRBJ1-6
TGCGCCAGCAGCTTGACCGGGGGATACACAGATACGCAGTATTTT,CASSLTGGYTDTQYF,few,TRBV5-1,-,TRBJ2-3
TGCGCCAGCAGTGGTAGTCAGGGCTATGGCTACACCTTC,CASSGSQGYGYTF,-,TRBV10-1,-,TRBJ1-2
TGTGCTAGTGGTTTGGGGGCGGGGGGACACACTGAAGCTTTCTTT,CASGLGAGGHTEAFF,-,TRBV12-5,-,TRBJ1-1
TGTGCCAGCAGCGCGACATCAGGGGAAAGGGCGCGCGAGCAGTACTTC,CASSATSGERAREQYF,-,TRBV9,-,TRBJ2-7
TGCGCCAGCAGCCAAGAGACAGGGGCGATCGTACCCTACGAGCAGTACTTC,CASSQETGAIVPYEQYF,-,TRBV4-1,TRBD1,TRBJ2-7
TGTGCCAGCTCACGCCGGGACTCCACCGGGGAGCTGTTTTTT,CASSRRDSTGELFF,-,TRBV18,-,TRBJ2-2
TGTGCCTGGAGTCACTCCCCGGGACAGGGGGCCTATGGCTACACCTTC,CAWSHSPGQGAYGYTF,-,TRBV30,TRBD1,TRBJ1-2
TGCGCCAGCAGCCGAGGGACAGGGGGGCGTGAGACCCAGTACTTC,CASSRGTGGRETQYF,-,TRBV4-3,TRBD1,TRBJ2-5
TGTGCCAGCAGTCCGTTCCCACCCGAACACTCTGGGGCCAACGTCCTGACTTTC,CASSPFPPEHSGANVLTF,-,TRBV28,-,TRBJ2-6
TGTGCCAGCAGCCAAAGGCGGGGGTCCTCCTACGAGCAGTACTTC,CASSQRRGSSYEQYF,-,TRBV7-8,TRBD2,TRBJ2-7
TGCAGCGTTTGCCCCAGGGGGCTACACCAAGCTTTCTTT,CSVCPRGLHQAFF,-,TRBV29-1,TRBD1,TRBJ1-1